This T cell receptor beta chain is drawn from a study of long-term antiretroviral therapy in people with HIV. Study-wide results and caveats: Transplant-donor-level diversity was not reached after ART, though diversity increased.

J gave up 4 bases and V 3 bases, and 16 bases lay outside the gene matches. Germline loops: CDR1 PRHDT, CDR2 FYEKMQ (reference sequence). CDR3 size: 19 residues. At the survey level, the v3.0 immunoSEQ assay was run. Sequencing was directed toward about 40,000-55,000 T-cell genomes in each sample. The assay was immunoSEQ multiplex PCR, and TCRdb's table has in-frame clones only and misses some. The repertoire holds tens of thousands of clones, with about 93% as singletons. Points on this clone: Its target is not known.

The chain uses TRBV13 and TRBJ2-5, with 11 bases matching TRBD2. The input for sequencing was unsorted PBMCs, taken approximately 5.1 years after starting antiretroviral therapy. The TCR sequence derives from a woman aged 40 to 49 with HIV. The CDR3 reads CASSFHAGLAAQRGETQYF. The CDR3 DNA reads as TGTGCCAGCAGCTTCCACGCGGGACTAGCGGCCCAAAGAGGAGAGACCCAGTACTTC. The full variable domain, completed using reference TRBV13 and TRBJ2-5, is AAGVIQSPRHLIKEKRETATLKCYPIPRHDTVYWYQQGPGQDPQFLISFYEKMQSDKGSIPDRFSAQQFSDYHSELNMSSLELGDSALYFCASSFHAGLAAQRGETQYFGPGTRLLVL.